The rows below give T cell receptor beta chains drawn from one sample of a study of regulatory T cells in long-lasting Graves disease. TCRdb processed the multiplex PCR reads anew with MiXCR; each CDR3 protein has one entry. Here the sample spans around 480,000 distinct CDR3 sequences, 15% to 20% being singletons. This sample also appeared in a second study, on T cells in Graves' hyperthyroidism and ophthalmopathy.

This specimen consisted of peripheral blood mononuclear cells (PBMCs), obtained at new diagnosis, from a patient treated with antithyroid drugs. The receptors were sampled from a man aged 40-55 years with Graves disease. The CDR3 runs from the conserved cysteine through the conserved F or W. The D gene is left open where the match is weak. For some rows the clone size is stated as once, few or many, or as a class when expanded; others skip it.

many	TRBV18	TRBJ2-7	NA	TGTGCCAGCTCGATCCTCGACAACTCCTACGAGCAGTACTTC	CASSILDNSYEQYF
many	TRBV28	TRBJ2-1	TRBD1	TGTGCCAGCAAAGGGACAGTTACACTCACAAGCTCAAGTGAGCAGTTCTTC	CASKGTVTLTSSSEQFF
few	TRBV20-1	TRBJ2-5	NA	TGCAGTGTGAGCGGAGGGGAGACCCAGTACTTC	CSVSGGETQYF
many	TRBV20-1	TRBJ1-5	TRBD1	TGCAGTGCTACCGGGACAGTACTCAATCAGCCCCAGCATTTT	CSATGTVLNQPQHF
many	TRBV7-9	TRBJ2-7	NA	TGTGCCAGCAGGCGTACTGAGGTTAACGAGCAGTACTTC	CASRRTEVNEQYF
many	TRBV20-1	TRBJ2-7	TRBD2	TGCAGTGCTAGAGTCCTAGCGGTGCGGGAGCAGTACTTC	CSARVLAVREQYF
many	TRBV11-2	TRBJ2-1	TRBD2	TGTGCCAGCAGCTTAGATCTAGCGGGAGCCTACAATGAGCAGTTCTTC	CASSLDLAGAYNEQFF
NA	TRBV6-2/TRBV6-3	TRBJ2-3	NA	TGTGCCAGCAGTCGGCGGGCCACAGATACGCAGTATTTT	CASSRRATDTQYF
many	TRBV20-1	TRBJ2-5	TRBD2	TGCAGTGCTACTCCCCATAGCGGGGTTGAGACCCAGTACTTC	CSATPHSGVETQYF
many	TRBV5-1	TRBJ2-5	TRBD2	TGCGCCAGCAGTAAATCCGGACTAGCGGGGGAGACCCAGTACTTC	CASSKSGLAGETQYF
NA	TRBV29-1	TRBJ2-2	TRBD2	TGCAGCGTTGAACTTCGCGGGAGGGCCCCCGGGGAGCTGCTTTTT	CSVELRGRAPGELLF
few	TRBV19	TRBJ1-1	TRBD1	TGTGCCAGTAGTGACAGGGTTTGGACTGAAGCTTTCTTT	CASSDRVWTEAFF
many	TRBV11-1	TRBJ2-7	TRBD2	TGTGCCAGCAGCTCGCTGACTAGCGGGAGGCAGAGGTACGAGCAGTACTTC	CASSSLTSGRQRYEQYF
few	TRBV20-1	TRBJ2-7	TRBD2	TGCAGTGCCACCATGGCTAGCGGAATATACGAGCAGTACTTC	CSATMASGIYEQYF
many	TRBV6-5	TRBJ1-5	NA	TGTGCCAGCAGTTACTCGCAGGGGAGCCATCAGCCCCAGCATTTT	CASSYSQGSHQPQHF
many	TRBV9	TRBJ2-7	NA	TGTGCCAGCAGCGTAGGACAGGCCACGGAAGAGCAGTACTTC	CASSVGQATEEQYF
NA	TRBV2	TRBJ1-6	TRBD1	TGTGCCAGCAGAGGGGGACAGAATAATTCACCCCTCCACTTT	CASRGGQNNSPLHF
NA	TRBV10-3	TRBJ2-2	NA	TGTGCCATCAGAGCCCAACTAGTGCCCACCGGGGAGCTGTTTTTT	CAIRAQLVPTGELFF
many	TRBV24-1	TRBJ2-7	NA	TGTGCCACCAGCTCTTCCAGACAAAGCAACTCCTACGAGCAGTACTTC	CATSSSRQSNSYEQYF
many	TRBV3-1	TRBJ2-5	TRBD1	TGTGCCAGCAGCTTCCGACAGGGGGCGACCGAGACCCAGTACTTC	CASSFRQGATETQYF